This TCR beta chain is drawn from a study of technical replicates of blood from a few donors. The CDR3 extends over 14 amino acids. CDR1 and CDR2 (germline): LNHDA, SQIVND (reference sequence). Trimming removed 5 bases from V and 15 bases from J; junction bases left unmatched: 14. Some clones are missing from TCRdb's copy, which holds only in-frame ones; the method was immunoSEQ multiplex PCR. The sample carries over 85,000 clones, roughly 96% recorded once. This clonotype originated in a human donor in good health. The genes are TRBV19 and TRBJ2-1; 9 bases match TRBD2. The sample taken for sequencing was T cells isolated from PBMCs. In DNA form, the CDR3 reads TGTGCCAGTAGTGTCAGTAGCGGGAGAAATAGTCGGTTCTTC. Translated: CASSVSSGRNSRFF.